Listed below are T cell receptor beta chains from one sample, sequenced in a study of vaccination effects on CD4 cells after COVID-19. These receptors are not linked to any known antigen. Generated by immunoSEQ multiplex PCR, the TCRdb table keeps only in-frame clones and is missing some. The table shows approximately 66,000 clones, with over 75% occurring only once. Source: CD4+ T cells from PBMCs cultured without peptide, taken after COVID-19 vaccination. These TCRs come from a human donor who received a COVID-19 vaccine. Both conserved end residues are part of each CDR3. D genes are given only for firm matches.

cdr3_aa d_call j_call v_call
CAITPDVNTEAFF - TRBJ1-1 TRBV10-3
CATSDVNRVGELFF - TRBJ2-2 TRBV24-1
CATSRMDRGNIQYF - TRBJ2-4 TRBV15
CASSFEARSTDTQYF - TRBJ2-3 TRBV9
CASSWRASYNEQFF - TRBJ2-1 TRBV5-1
CASSPTGIQPQHF TRBD1 TRBJ1-5 TRBV18
CATSDSRTGQETQYF TRBD1 TRBJ2-5 TRBV24-1
CASSPDILGSPLHF - TRBJ1-6 TRBV5-1
CASRTGTGPEKLFF TRBD1 TRBJ1-4 TRBV2
CASSLGGAQANTGELFF - TRBJ2-2 TRBV7-2
CASSDGLPTYNEQFF - TRBJ2-1 TRBV10-1
CASSGQGAKDTQYF TRBD1 TRBJ2-3 TRBV5-1
CASSQVGAQKTQYF - TRBJ2-5 TRBV4-3
CASSFAGANAGEQFF - TRBJ2-1 TRBV5-1
CATSDNRDLSEKLFF - TRBJ1-4 TRBV24-1
CASTGDRGNQPQHF TRBD1 TRBJ1-5 TRBV2
CASSRHFIEADTQYF - TRBJ2-3 TRBV7-2
CASSFRDRGTEAFF TRBD1 TRBJ1-1 TRBV3-1/TRBV3-2
CASSPGVGETQYF - TRBJ2-5 TRBV18
CATQGSNQPQHF - TRBJ1-5 TRBV24-1
CASSFGTGGERQPQHF TRBD1 TRBJ1-5 TRBV6-2/TRBV6-3
CASSEGNGNQPQHF - TRBJ1-5 TRBV5-1
CASSDTGTGEETQYF TRBD1 TRBJ2-5 TRBV6-2/TRBV6-3
CASSLSPGAANTGELFF - TRBJ2-2 TRBV27
CASSFAGELFF - TRBJ2-2 TRBV2
CASSNRQGSNQPQHF TRBD1 TRBJ1-5 TRBV6-5